This entry lists 29 T cell receptor beta chains sequenced from one sample in a study of blood T cell repertoires in COVID-19. Produced via immunoSEQ multiplex PCR; TCRdb's table is partial and in-frame only. This sample carries more than 60,000 clones, over 75% of them seen once, and the ten largest clones take 40% to 45%. The sequencing input was peripheral blood. Every receptor here comes from a woman aged 60-70 years with COVID-19, enrolled during active disease.

V is TRBV14 and J is TRBJ2-5, with 8 bases identical to TRBD2. With V trimmed by 3 bases and J by 6 bases, 6 bases remained unmatched. This CDR3 region has 14 residues. CDR1 and CDR2 from the germline V gene are SGHDN and FVKESK. The CDR3 DNA reads TGTGCCAGCAGCCATGACGGGGGGGCGAAGACCCAGTACTTC. Encoded protein: CASSHDGGAKTQYF.

The chain is built from TRBV7-2 and TRBJ2-7; no firm D call. Deletions cut 5 bases from V and 0 bases from J, with 8 bases between. CDR1 is SGHTA, CDR2 FQGNSA, per germline. The CDR3 totals 13 residues. The CDR3 nucleotides read TGTGCCAGCAGCACCGCTAGCTCCTACGAGCAGTACTTC. Its protein product is CASSTASSYEQYF. Filled out from reference TRBV7-2 and TRBJ2-7, the complete variable domain reads GAGVSQSPSNKVTEKGKDVELRCDPISGHTALYWYRQSLGQGLEFLIYFQGNSAPDKSGLPSDRFSAERTGGSVSTLTIQRTQQEDSAVYLCASSTASSYEQYFGPGTRLTVT.

The chain couples TRBV7-9 to TRBJ1-5; 8 nucleotides align to TRBD1. The junction had 15 bases not matched to a gene; V was cut back by 4 bases and J by 1 base. CDR1 is SEHNR, CDR2 FQNEAQ, per germline (reference sequence). There are 19 residues in the CDR3. The CDR3 sequence is CASSSTNLGDRRSNQPQHF. The CDR3 coding sequence is TGTGCCAGCAGCTCAACCAATTTGGGGGACAGGAGGAGCAATCAGCCCCAGCATTTT.

CDR3 region: CASSLELASYNEQFF. CDR3 DNA: TGTGCCAGCAGCTTAGAGCTAGCTTCCTACAATGAGCAGTTCTTC. The gene calls are TRBV7-9 and TRBJ2-1; TRBD2 is a possible D gene (5 bases). Between the trimmed V and J ends, which lost 1 base and 1 base, there was a span of 8 bases. Germline values: CDR1 SEHNR, CDR2 FQNEAQ (reference sequence). CDR3 length: 15 residues.

This clone was seen a few times. The chain has TRBV5-1 and TRBJ2-1; D not resolved. Germline loops: CDR1 SGHRS, CDR2 YFSETQ. This CDR3 contains 14 residues. Trimming took 0 bases from V and 0 from J, leaving 4 bases between them. Written as DNA, the CDR3 is TGCGCCAGCAGCTTGGCGGTCTCCTACAATGAGCAGTTCTTC. This sequence encodes CASSLAVSYNEQFF.

V usage is TRBV7-9 and J usage is TRBJ2-2; TRBD1 agrees at 12 bases. This CDR3 has 14 amino acids. Germline CDR1 SEHNR, CDR2 FQNEAQ (reference sequence). V shed 3 bases and J 14 bases; nucleotides not matched to a gene: 7. In DNA, the CDR3 is TGTGCCAGCAGCTTCCCGGGACAGGGGGCAACCCTGTTTTTT. Amino acids: CASSFPGQGATLFF.

The chain employs TRBV7-6 and TRBJ2-7, with D perhaps matching TRBD1 (6 bases). Germline V lookup: CDR1 SGHVS, CDR2 FNYEAQ. This CDR3 region has 16 residues. Trimming pared 2 bases from V and 3 bases from J, leaving 17 bases between. CDR3 nucleotides: TGTGCCAGCAGCTTATTGGTGGACAGTAGTTACTACGAGCAGTACTTC. It codes for CASSLLVDSSYYEQYF. The full variable domain, rest sourced from reference TRBV7-6 and TRBJ2-7, is GAGVSQSPRYKVTKRGQDVALRCDPISGHVSLYWYRQALGQGPEFLTYFNYEAQQDKSGLPNDRFSAERPEGSISTLTIQRTEQRDSAMYRCASSLLVDSSYYEQYFGPGTRLTVT.

The gene calls are TRBV11-3 and TRBJ1-1; D possibly corresponds to TRBD1 (6 bases). CDR1 SGHNT and CDR2 YENEEA come from the germline V gene. Trimming took 4 bases from V and 7 from J, leaving 13 bases between them. The CDR3 extends over 13 amino acids. The CDR3 region has the DNA TGTGCCAGCAGCTCGGGACAAGGCCGTGAAGCTTTCTTT. This encodes CASSSGQGREAFF.

The chain uses TRBV6-2 or TRBV6-3 and TRBJ2-1; possibly TRBD2 for D (5 bases). The CDR3 extends over 13 amino acids. The V gene lost 4 bases and the J gene lost 8 bases, with 12 bases spanning the gap. CDR1 MNHEY and CDR2 SVGEGT come from the germline V gene. CDR3 nucleotide sequence: TGTGCCAGCAGTTCTACGAACGGGGATGAGCAGTTCTTC. Protein: CASSSTNGDEQFF.

The V gene is TRBV5-1, the J gene TRBJ2-2, with TRBD1 as a possible D gene (5 bases). V lost 2 bases, J lost 1 base, and 15 bases lay in between. The CDR3 totals 17 residues. In germline, CDR1 is SGHRS, CDR2 YFSETQ. CDR3 DNA: TGCGCCAGCAGCTTAGGTGTAAGCAGGGTGAACACCGGGGAGCTGTTTTTT. It is translated as CASSLGVSRVNTGELFF.

The DNA of the CDR3 is TGTGCCAGCAGCTTAGTGGGGACTAGCGGGGAGGAGACCCAGTACTTC. It yields the protein CASSLVGTSGEETQYF. The V and J genes are TRBV11-3 and TRBJ2-5, with TRBD2 matching over 13 bases. The CDR3 consists of 16 residues. J gave up 5 bases and V 1 base, and 4 bases lay outside the gene matches. Germline V gene data show CDR1 as SGHNT and CDR2 as YENEEA.

This clone was observed a single time. The V and J genes are TRBV6-5 and TRBJ2-3; TRBD1 is a possible D gene (6 bases). The CDR3 sequence is 12 residues long. From germline, CDR1 is MNHEY and CDR2 SVGAGI. In nucleotides, the CDR3 is TGTTCGGCGGCAGGGGTCGCAGATACGCAGTATTTT. Encoded protein: CSAAGVADTQYF.

About this clone: At one boundary the junction diverges from the germline segment, which might be a read error. This chain connects TRBV18 to TRBJ2-5; D is ambiguous. CDR3 length equals 11 residues. CDR1 and CDR2 (germline): KGHSH, LQKENI. This chain's CDR3 is CASSPKEIQYF. The DNA for the CDR3 is TGTGCCAGCTCACCAAAAGAGATCCAGTACTTC.

The V gene is TRBV19, the J gene TRBJ2-5; 13 bases align to TRBD2. The CDR3 runs to 19 residues. In germline, CDR1 is LNHDA, CDR2 SQIVND (reference sequence). V gave up 4 bases and J gave up 2 bases; unmatched junction bases: 13. CDR3 sequence reads: CASSKKGTSGISRQETQYF. The CDR3 DNA reads TGTGCCAGTAGTAAAAAAGGGACTAGCGGGATAAGCCGACAAGAGACCCAGTACTTC.

The J gene is TRBJ1-2, the V gene TRBV4-3, with D perhaps TRBD1 (5 bases). The CDR3 covers 16 residues. Trimming stripped 0 bases from V and 2 bases from J, with 13 bases between. Germline CDR1 is LGHNA and CDR2 is YSLEER. The CDR3 reads CASSQDWRGGNYGYTF. Here the CDR3 DNA reads TGCGCCAGCAGCCAAGATTGGCGGGGGGGAAACTATGGCTACACCTTC.

The chain links TRBV25-1 to TRBJ1-4, with 7 bases aligning to TRBD1. The CDR3 covers 16 residues. The trim removed 6 bases at V and 7 bases at J, leaving 14 bases unmatched. Germline CDR1 is MGHDK and CDR2 is SYGVNS. The CDR3 DNA reads TGTGCCAGCAGCCCCCGGGGGAGACAGGGAAGTGAAAAACTGTTTTTT. It yields the protein CASSPRGRQGSEKLFF.

The rearrangement links TRBV20-1 to TRBJ2-1; 8 nucleotides align to TRBD2. CDR1 and CDR2 (germline): DFQATT, SNEGSKA (reference sequence). After removal of 3 bases from V and 8 bases from J, the junction contained 18 bases not matched to a gene. This CDR3 contains 17 residues. Here the CDR3 DNA reads TGCAGTGCTAGTTCCTTGGAGTGGGCGGGAGGTTTCCATGAGCAGTTCTTC. This translates into CSASSLEWAGGFHEQFF.

The chain is built from TRBV4-1 and TRBJ2-7; the match to TRBD1 covers 11 bases. The germline V gene has CDR1 MGHRA and CDR2 YSYEKL. The CDR3 has 15 amino acids. Trimming cost V 4 bases and J 5 bases; bases outside gene matches: 7. CDR3 in amino acids: CASSLSRDRGNEQYF. The CDR3 DNA follows: TGCGCCAGCAGCCTGTCCCGGGACAGGGGGAACGAGCAGTACTTC.

The gene calls are TRBV2 and TRBJ1-5; the D gene is possibly TRBD1 (6 bases). CDR1 is SNHLY and CDR2 is FYNNEI in the germline V gene. The CDR3 contains 16 residues. V lost 6 bases, J lost 0 bases, and 15 bases lay in between. The CDR3 region is CASSTRGSGSNQPQHF. The CDR3 DNA is TGTGCCAGCAGCACCAGGGGATCGGGTAGCAATCAGCCCCAGCATTTT.

The chain couples TRBV7-9 to TRBJ1-2, with 7 bases lining up with TRBD1. The trim removed 4 bases at V and 6 bases at J, leaving 8 bases unmatched. Germline V gives CDR1 SEHNR, CDR2 FQNEAQ (reference sequence). CDR3 length: 14 amino acids. The CDR3: CASSSTGLGNGYTF. The CDR3 DNA reads TGTGCCAGCAGCTCGACAGGGTTGGGTAATGGCTACACCTTC.

The chain recombines TRBV10-3 with TRBJ1-5, with D unclear. The CDR3 has 15 amino acids. CDR1 and CDR2 from the germline V gene are ENHRY and SYGVKD. Trimming removed 8 bases at V and 0 bases at J, with 14 bases between. CDR3 sequence reads: CAISLALGSNQPQHF. Here the CDR3 DNA reads TGTGCCATCTCTTTGGCCCTAGGTAGCAATCAGCCCCAGCATTTT.

The CDR3 loop reads CASSGGQFLDEQYF. CDR3 coding DNA: TGCGCCAGCAGCGGGGGACAGTTTCTAGACGAGCAGTACTTC. This chain uses TRBV5-1 with TRBJ2-7, with 7 bases matching TRBD1. The germline V gene has CDR1 SGHRS and CDR2 YFSETQ. The CDR3 is 14 amino acids. V gave up 4 bases and J gave up 5 bases; unmatched junction bases: 9.

V is TRBV4-1 and J is TRBJ1-5; TRBD1 agrees at 7 bases. The V segment lost 4 bases and the J segment 3 bases; nucleotides outside the gene matches: 15. The CDR3 loop spans 18 amino acids. The germline CDR1 and CDR2 sequences are MGHRA and YSYEKL. CDR3 amino acids: CASSRGDRGVTFNQPQHF. CDR3 DNA sequence: TGCGCCAGCAGCCGGGGGGACAGAGGGGTTACTTTCAATCAGCCCCAGCATTTT.

The rearrangement joins TRBV27 to TRBJ2-2; 15 positions agree with TRBD2. The CDR3 has 16 amino acids. Germline CDR1 reads MNHEY; CDR2 reads SMNVEV (reference sequence). V lost 8 bases to trimming and J lost 11 bases; unmatched junction nucleotides: 12. Written as DNA, the CDR3 is TGTGCCAGCCGTTGGACTAGCGGGAGGGCGCAGGGAGAGCTGTTTTTT. This translates into CASRWTSGRAQGELFF.

The chain is built from TRBV7-8 and TRBJ1-2, with D tentatively TRBD1 (5 bases). Per the germline V gene, CDR1 is SGHVS and CDR2 is FQNEAQ. The ends were cut back, 5 bases at V and 4 bases at J, with 17 bases in the middle. The CDR3 has 15 amino acids. The CDR3 sequence: CASSVREGLSYGYTF. CDR3 bases: TGTGCCAGCAGCGTCCGGGAGGGGCTGAGCTATGGCTACACCTTC.

This sequence joins TRBV27 and TRBJ1-3; TRBD1 matches at 8 bases. This CDR3 is 14 amino acids long. Per the germline V gene, CDR1 is MNHEY and CDR2 is SMNVEV (reference sequence). Trimming removed 7 bases from V and 9 bases from J; junction bases left unmatched: 11. CDR3 coding DNA: TGTGCCAGCACCAGTTGGCAGGGGGCAAGCACCATATATTTT. Its translation: CASTSWQGASTIYF.

The genes are TRBV19 and TRBJ1-5; D perhaps matches TRBD1 (5 bases). There are 15 residues in the CDR3. Germline V gives CDR1 LNHDA, CDR2 SQIVND (reference sequence). V was pared by 2 bases and J by 5 bases, with 13 bases between. CDR3 residues: CASSIYSRADQPQHF. The CDR3 DNA sequence: TGTGCCAGTAGTATATATTCCAGGGCCGATCAGCCCCAGCATTTT.

The chain links TRBV25-1 to TRBJ1-1; possible D gene TRBD1, 5 bases. Germline CDR1 MGHDK, CDR2 SYGVNS. V was trimmed by 6 bases and J by 3 bases, leaving 8 bases between them. The CDR3 totals 12 residues. This chain's CDR3 is CASRGLYTEAFF. CDR3 nucleotides: TGTGCCAGCAGGGGACTGTACACTGAAGCTTTCTTT.

CDR3 DNA: TGTGCCAGCAGCCGCAGGGGGCTGGGGTATAATTCACCCCTCCACTTT. Encoded protein: CASSRRGLGYNSPLHF. The rearrangement joins TRBV11-3 to TRBJ1-6, with 8 bases that match TRBD1. V lost 5 bases and J lost 4; bases outside the gene matches: 7. Germline lookup yields CDR1 SGHNT and CDR2 YENEEA. The CDR3 consists of 16 residues.